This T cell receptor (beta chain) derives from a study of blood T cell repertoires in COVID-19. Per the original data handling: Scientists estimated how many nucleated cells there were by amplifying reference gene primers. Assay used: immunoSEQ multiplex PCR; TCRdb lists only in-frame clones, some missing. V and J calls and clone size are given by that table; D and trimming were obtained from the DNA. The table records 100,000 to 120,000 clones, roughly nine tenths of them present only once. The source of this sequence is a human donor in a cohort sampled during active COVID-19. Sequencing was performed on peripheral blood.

Written as DNA, the CDR3 is TGCGCCAGCAGCCCCGGGCTAGCGAGCCAAGAGACCCAGTACTTC. Its protein product is CASSPGLASQETQYF. The chain joins TRBV5-1 to TRBJ2-5; maybe TRBD2 (6 bases). The CDR3 length is 15 residues. Germline CDR1 and CDR2: SGHRS and YFSETQ. Trimming cost V 4 bases and J 1 base, with 14 bases left between them.